These 19 T cell receptor beta chains came from one sample sequenced in a study of cytomegalovirus exposure and HLA in healthy donors. This PCR relied on a set of 60 Vbeta primers and 13 Jbeta primers. Only in-frame clones appear in the TCRdb table, and some are missing; sequencing was by immunoSEQ multiplex PCR. The sample yields some 140,000 clones, about 76% seen once. Sequencing was carried out using PBMCs. The receptors were sampled from a man aged 30 to 39 in good health and CMV-seropositive.

On this clone itself: One end of the junction varies from germline; a read error may be responsible. Other nucleotide sequences from this sample produce the same CDR3. This chain links TRBV5-4 with TRBJ2-6; TRBD1 might be the D (5 bases). This CDR3 region has 15 residues. Germline-derived CDR1 and CDR2 are SGHNT and YYREEE (reference sequence). The CDR3 loop is CASSFEKSGANVLTF. CDR3 DNA sequence: TGTGCCAGCAGCTTCGAGAAGTCTGGGGCCAACGTCTTGACTTTC.

The V call is TRBV19, the J call TRBJ1-2, with 8 positions matching TRBD1. CDR3 length: 15 residues. The ends lost 6 bases at V and 5 bases at J; junction bases unmatched: 11. Germline CDR1 LNHDA, CDR2 SQIVND (reference sequence). This CDR3 is CASRPNTGTGYGYTF. In DNA form, the CDR3 reads TGTGCCAGTAGACCCAATACCGGGACAGGTTATGGCTACACCTTC.

This clone came up a few times. The chain links TRBV21-1 to TRBJ1-2. TRBV21-1 is annotated as a pseudogene. This CDR3 spans 14 amino acids. CDR3 amino acids: CAPPGKGGEYGYTF. DNA for the CDR3: TGTGCTCCCCCCGGGAAGGGGGGGGAATATGGCTACACCTTC.

This chain joins TRBV6-1 and TRBJ1-5; 9 bases align to TRBD1. There are 15 residues in the CDR3. Germline V gives CDR1 MNHNS, CDR2 SASEGT. Unmatched junction bases numbered 10, after V lost 6 bases and J lost 7 bases. The CDR3 bases are TGTGCCAGCAGCCCAATTGGACAGGGGAGACAGCCCCAGCATTTT. Translation: CASSPIGQGRQPQHF.

The V and J genes are TRBV2 and TRBJ1-5; 7 nucleotides match TRBD1. This CDR3 is 15 amino acids long. CDR1 and CDR2 (germline): SNHLY, FYNNEI. The V segment lost 3 bases and the J segment 1 base; nucleotides outside the gene matches: 3. The CDR3 spells CASSEQGVSNQPQHF. DNA for the CDR3: TGTGCCAGCAGTGAGCAGGGGGTAAGCAATCAGCCCCAGCATTTT.

The J gene is TRBJ1-1, the V gene TRBV4-1; D is unresolved. Between the trimmed V and J ends, which lost 3 bases and 7 bases, there was a span of 18 bases. The CDR3 contains 15 residues. CDR1 is MGHRA, CDR2 YSYEKL, per germline. This chain's CDR3 is CASSHHDTLVGEAFF. The CDR3 DNA is TGCGCCAGCAGCCACCACGACACCCTGGTCGGTGAAGCTTTCTTT.

V gene TRBV10-3 combines with J gene TRBJ1-2; D might be TRBD1 (6 bases). The germline V gene encodes CDR1 ENHRY and CDR2 SYGVKD. V was shortened by 10 bases and J by 8 bases, with 23 bases between the two germline ends. This CDR3 contains 14 residues. Written as DNA, the CDR3 is TGTGCCACAGCCATCCAACCACAGGGTGACGGCTACACCTTC. Protein product: CATAIQPQGDGYTF.

CDR3 in amino acids: CASSLRDRGGYGYTF. As DNA, the CDR3 is TGTGCCAGCAGCTTAAGAGACAGGGGGGGTTATGGCTACACCTTC. The rearrangement links TRBV11-2 to TRBJ1-2, with 9 nucleotides matching TRBD1. The V segment lost 2 bases and the J segment 5 bases; nucleotides outside the gene matches: 6. The CDR3 extends over 15 amino acids. The germline V gene encodes CDR1 SGHAT and CDR2 FQNNGV.

This clone occurred a few times. This chain links TRBV5-1 with TRBJ1-2; TRBD1 matches at 7 bases. The length of the CDR3 is 14 residues. Germline V lookup: CDR1 SGHRS, CDR2 YFSETQ. J gave up 3 bases and V 4 bases, and 6 bases lay outside the gene matches. In nucleotides, the CDR3 is TGCGCCAGCAGCACGGGACAGAGGGACTATGGCTACACCTTC. Its protein is CASSTGQRDYGYTF.

J is TRBJ2-5 and V is TRBV12-5; D possibly corresponds to TRBD2 (7 bases). The V gene's germline CDR1 is LGHNT and CDR2 FRNRAP. Deletions cut 6 bases from V and 7 bases from J, with 21 bases between. The CDR3 loop spans 15 amino acids. CDR3 loop: CASGLGGGLVPTQYF. DNA of the CDR3: TGTGCTAGTGGCCTTGGGGGGGGCTTAGTGCCGACCCAGTACTTC.

The chain recombines TRBV19 with TRBJ1-5; D is possibly TRBD1 (6 bases). V shed 7 bases and J shed 5 bases, with 9 bases lying between them. This CDR3 is built from 12 residues. Per germline, CDR1 LNHDA and CDR2 SQIVND (reference sequence). The CDR3 reads CASTDSYQPQHF. CDR3 DNA: TGTGCCAGTACGGACAGTTATCAGCCCCAGCATTTT.

This clone occurred a few times. V gene TRBV6-5 combines with J gene TRBJ2-7, with a weak D call TRBD2 (5 bases). V lost 0 bases and J lost 0, with 12 bases in between. The CDR3 is 16 residues long. Looked up from germline, CDR1 is MNHEY and CDR2 is SVGAGI. This chain's CDR3 is CASSYSASGRSYEQYF. The CDR3, as DNA: TGTGCCAGCAGTTACTCGGCGAGCGGACGCTCCTACGAGCAGTACTTC.

The chain is built from TRBV18 and TRBJ2-5; D gene unclear. In germline, CDR1 is KGHSH, CDR2 LQKENI. This CDR3 is 13 amino acids long. V was pared by 0 bases and J by 4 bases, with 6 bases between. DNA of the CDR3: TGTGCCAGCTCACCACCGAGAGTAGAGACCCAGTACTTC. Its protein is CASSPPRVETQYF.

This chain joins TRBV19 and TRBJ2-7, with TRBD1 as a possible D gene (6 bases). Trimming removed 3 bases at V and 3 bases at J, with 15 bases between. Per the germline V gene, CDR1 is LNHDA and CDR2 is SQIVND (reference sequence). The CDR3 runs to 15 residues. In DNA, the CDR3 is TGTGCCAGTAGTATTGACGGCAGGGGTTACTACGAGCAGTACTTC. It encodes CASSIDGRGYYEQYF.

J is TRBJ1-2 and V is TRBV5-4; D gene unclear. V was shortened by 1 base and J by 6 bases, with 10 bases between the two germline ends. This CDR3 comprises 13 residues. The germline V gene encodes CDR1 SGHNT and CDR2 YYREEE (reference sequence). CDR3 in amino acids: CASSLISGDGYTF. The CDR3 DNA sequence: TGTGCCAGCAGCTTGATCTCAGGCGATGGCTACACCTTC.

A few counts support this clone. This sequence joins TRBV27 and TRBJ1-2; 9 nucleotides align to TRBD1. With V trimmed by 5 bases and J by 5 bases, 9 bases remained unmatched. Germline V lookup: CDR1 MNHEY, CDR2 SMNVEV (reference sequence). The length of the CDR3 is 15 residues. The chain's CDR3 is CASSLQGAPGYGYTF. The CDR3 bases are TGTGCCAGCAGTCTACAGGGGGCGCCGGGGTATGGCTACACCTTC.

V usage is TRBV6-1 and J usage is TRBJ1-1; 7 positions match TRBD1. The germline V gene encodes CDR1 MNHNS and CDR2 SASEGT. The CDR3 consists of 13 residues. J was trimmed by 5 bases and V by 3 bases; bases with no gene match: 3. This chain's CDR3 is CASSDRRGTEAFF. In nucleotides, the CDR3 is TGTGCCAGCAGTGATCGCAGGGGGACTGAAGCTTTCTTT.

This clone has only one observation. The rearrangement links TRBV25-1 to TRBJ1-4; tentative D call: TRBD1 (5 bases). The CDR3 loop spans 14 amino acids. The V end was cut by 5 bases, the J end by 5 bases, with 12 bases between. Per germline, CDR1 MGHDK and CDR2 SYGVNS. The CDR3 reads CASSRAGMNEKLFF. The CDR3 nucleotides are TGTGCCAGCAGTCGAGCAGGGATGAATGAAAAACTGTTTTTT.

This clone occurred a few times. The chain uses TRBV7-3 and TRBJ2-5; weak D call: TRBD1 (6 bases). V was pared by 6 bases and J by 5 bases, with 13 bases between. This CDR3 is built from 13 residues. CDR1 and CDR2 (germline): SGHTA, FQGTGA. The DNA for the CDR3 is TGTGCCAGCAGTACAGGGCCCCGGGAGACCCAGTACTTC. Protein product: CASSTGPRETQYF. Full variable domain (outside the CDR3, taken from reference TRBV7-3 and TRBJ2-5): GAGVSQTPSNKVTEKGKYVELRCDPISGHTALYWYRQSLGQGPEFLIYFQGTGAADDSGLPNDRFFAVRPEGSVSTLKIQRTERGDSAVYLCASSTGPRETQYFGPGTRLLVL.